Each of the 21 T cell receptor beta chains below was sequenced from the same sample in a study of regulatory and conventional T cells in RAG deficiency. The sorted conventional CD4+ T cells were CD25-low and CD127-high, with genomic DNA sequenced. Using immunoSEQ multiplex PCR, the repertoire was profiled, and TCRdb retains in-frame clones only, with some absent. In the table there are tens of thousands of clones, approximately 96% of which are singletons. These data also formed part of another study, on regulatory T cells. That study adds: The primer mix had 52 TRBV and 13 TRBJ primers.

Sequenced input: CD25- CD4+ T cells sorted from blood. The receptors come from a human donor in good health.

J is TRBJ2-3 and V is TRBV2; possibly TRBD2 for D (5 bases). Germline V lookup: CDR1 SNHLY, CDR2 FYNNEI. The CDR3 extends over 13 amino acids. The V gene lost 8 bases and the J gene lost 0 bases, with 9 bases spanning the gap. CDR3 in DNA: TGTGCCAGCGGTGGCGGGAGCACAGATACGCAGTATTTT. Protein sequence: CASGGGSTDTQYF.

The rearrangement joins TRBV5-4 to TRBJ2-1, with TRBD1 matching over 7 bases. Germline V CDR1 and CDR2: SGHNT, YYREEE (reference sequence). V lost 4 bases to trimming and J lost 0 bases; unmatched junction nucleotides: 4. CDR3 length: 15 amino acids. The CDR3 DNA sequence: TGTGCCAGCAGCAAGACAGGGAACTCCTACAATGAGCAGTTCTTC. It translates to CASSKTGNSYNEQFF.

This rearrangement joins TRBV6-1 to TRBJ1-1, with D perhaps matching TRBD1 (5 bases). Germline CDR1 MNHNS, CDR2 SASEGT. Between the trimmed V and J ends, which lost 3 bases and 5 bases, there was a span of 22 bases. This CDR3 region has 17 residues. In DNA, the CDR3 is TGTGCCAGCAGTGACGCGGGGGGGGGACGGCTGCGGACTGAAGCTTTCTTT. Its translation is CASSDAGGGRLRTEAFF.

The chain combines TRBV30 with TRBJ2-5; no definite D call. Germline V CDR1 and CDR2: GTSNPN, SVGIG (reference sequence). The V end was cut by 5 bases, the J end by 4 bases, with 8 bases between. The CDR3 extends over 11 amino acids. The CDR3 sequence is CAWGPGETQYF. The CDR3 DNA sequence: TGTGCCTGGGGGCCCGGAGAGACCCAGTACTTC.

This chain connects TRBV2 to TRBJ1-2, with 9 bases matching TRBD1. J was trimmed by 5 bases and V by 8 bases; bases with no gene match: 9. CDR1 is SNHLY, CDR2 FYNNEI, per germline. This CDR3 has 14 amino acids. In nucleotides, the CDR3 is TGTGCCAGCGGACAGGGGAGGGGTTCTTATGGCTACACCTTC. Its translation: CASGQGRGSYGYTF.

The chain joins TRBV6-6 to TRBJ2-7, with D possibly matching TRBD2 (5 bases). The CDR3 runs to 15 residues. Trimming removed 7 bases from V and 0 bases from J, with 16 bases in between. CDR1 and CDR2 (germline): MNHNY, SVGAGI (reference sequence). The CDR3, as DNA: TGTGCCAGCACCCCCCTCCGGGGTAACTCCTACGAGCAGTACTTC. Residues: CASTPLRGNSYEQYF.

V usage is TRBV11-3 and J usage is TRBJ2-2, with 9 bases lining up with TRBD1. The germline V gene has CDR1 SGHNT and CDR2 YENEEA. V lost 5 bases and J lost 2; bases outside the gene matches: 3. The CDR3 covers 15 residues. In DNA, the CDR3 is TGTGCCAGCAGCCCGGGACAGGGCAACACCGGGGAGCTGTTTTTT. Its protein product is CASSPGQGNTGELFF. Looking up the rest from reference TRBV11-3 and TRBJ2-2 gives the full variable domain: EAGVVQSPRYKIIEKKQPVAFWCNPISGHNTLYWYLQNLGQGPELLIRYENEEAVDDSQLPKDRFSAERLKGVDSTLKIQPAELGDSAVYLCASSPGQGNTGELFFGEGSRLTVL.

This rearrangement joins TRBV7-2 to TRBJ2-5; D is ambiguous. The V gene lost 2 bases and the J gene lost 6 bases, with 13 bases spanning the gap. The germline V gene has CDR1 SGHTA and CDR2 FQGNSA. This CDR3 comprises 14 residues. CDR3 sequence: CASSLPNFQKTQYF. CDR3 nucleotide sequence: TGTGCCAGCAGCTTACCGAATTTCCAGAAGACCCAGTACTTC.

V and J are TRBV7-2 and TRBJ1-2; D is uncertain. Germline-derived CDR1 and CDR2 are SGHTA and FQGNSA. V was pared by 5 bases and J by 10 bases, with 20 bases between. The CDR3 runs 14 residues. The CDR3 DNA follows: TGTGCCAGCAGCCCAGCCCAACGTGGAGAAGCCTACACCTTC. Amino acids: CASSPAQRGEAYTF.

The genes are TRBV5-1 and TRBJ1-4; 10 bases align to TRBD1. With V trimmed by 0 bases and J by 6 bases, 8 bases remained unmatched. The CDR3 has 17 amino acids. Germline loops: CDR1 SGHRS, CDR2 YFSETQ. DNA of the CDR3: TGCGCCAGCAGCTTGGGATTTGGACAGGGGGTATATGAAAAACTGTTTTTT. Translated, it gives CASSLGFGQGVYEKLFF. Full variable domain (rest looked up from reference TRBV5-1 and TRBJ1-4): KAGVTQTPRYLIKTRGQQVTLSCSPISGHRSVSWYQQTPGQGLQFLFEYFSETQRNKGNFPGRFSGRQFSNSRSEMNVSTLELGDSALYLCASSLGFGQGVYEKLFFGSGTQLSVL.

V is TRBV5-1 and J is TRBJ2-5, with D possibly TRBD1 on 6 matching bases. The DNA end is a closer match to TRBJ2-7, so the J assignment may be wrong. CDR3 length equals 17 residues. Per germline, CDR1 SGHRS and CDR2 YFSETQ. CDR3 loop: CASRLNPRGTTTYEQYF. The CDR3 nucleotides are TGCGCCAGCAGACTGAACCCAAGGGGGACGACAACCTACGAGCAGTACTTC.

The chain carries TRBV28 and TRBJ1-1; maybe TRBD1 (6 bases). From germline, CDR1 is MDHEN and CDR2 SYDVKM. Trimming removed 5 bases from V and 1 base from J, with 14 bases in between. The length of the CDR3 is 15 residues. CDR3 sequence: CASSGAGHTNTEAFF. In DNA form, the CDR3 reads TGTGCCAGCAGTGGAGCGGGACATACGAACACTGAAGCTTTCTTT.

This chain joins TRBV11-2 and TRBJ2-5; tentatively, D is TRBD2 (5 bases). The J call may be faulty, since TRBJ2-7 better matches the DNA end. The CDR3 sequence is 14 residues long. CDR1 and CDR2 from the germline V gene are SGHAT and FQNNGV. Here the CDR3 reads CASSLSSRRTEQYF. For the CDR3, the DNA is TGTGCCAGCAGCTTATCTTCTCGGAGGACCGAGCAGTACTTC.

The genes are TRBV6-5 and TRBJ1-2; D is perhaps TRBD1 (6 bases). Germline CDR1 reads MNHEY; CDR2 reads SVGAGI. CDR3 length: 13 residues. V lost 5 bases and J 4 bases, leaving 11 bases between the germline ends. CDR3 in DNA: TGTGCCAGCAGTCCCGGACAGAGCTATGGCTACACCTTC. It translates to CASSPGQSYGYTF.

The CDR3 sequence: CASSLGQGAYEQYF. The CDR3 DNA sequence: TGTGCCAGCAGCTTAGGGCAGGGCGCCTACGAGCAGTACTTC. This chain connects TRBV7-6 to TRBJ2-7, with D possibly matching TRBD1 (5 bases). Germline CDR1 is SGHVS and CDR2 is FNYEAQ. The CDR3 spans 14 residues. The V gene lost 1 base and the J gene lost 2 bases, with 9 bases spanning the gap.

The CDR3 DNA is TGTGCCAGTAGTCGGCGGGCTGAGGATGAAAAACTGTTTTTT. Translated: CASSRRAEDEKLFF. This chain links TRBV19 with TRBJ1-4, with D unclear. CDR1 LNHDA and CDR2 SQIVND come from the germline V gene (reference sequence). Trimming pared 5 bases from V and 6 bases from J, leaving 13 bases between. The CDR3 runs 14 residues.

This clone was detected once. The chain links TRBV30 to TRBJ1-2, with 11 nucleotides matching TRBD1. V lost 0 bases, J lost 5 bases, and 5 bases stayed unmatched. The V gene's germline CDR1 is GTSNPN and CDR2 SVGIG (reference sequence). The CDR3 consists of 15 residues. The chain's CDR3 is CAWSVFRDRGYGYTF. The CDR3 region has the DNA TGTGCCTGGAGTGTTTTTCGGGACAGGGGGTATGGCTACACCTTC.

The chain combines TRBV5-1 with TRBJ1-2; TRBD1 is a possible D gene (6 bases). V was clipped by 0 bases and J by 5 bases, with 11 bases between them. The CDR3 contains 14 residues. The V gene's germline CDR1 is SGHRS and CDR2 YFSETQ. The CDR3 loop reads CASSLDGQSYGYTF. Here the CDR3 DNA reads TGCGCCAGCAGCTTGGACGGACAGTCGTATGGCTACACCTTC.

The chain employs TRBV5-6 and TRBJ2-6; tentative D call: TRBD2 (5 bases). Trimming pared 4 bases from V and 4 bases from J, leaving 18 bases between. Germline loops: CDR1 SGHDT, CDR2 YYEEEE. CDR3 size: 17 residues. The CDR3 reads CASSRRTSAAGANVLTF. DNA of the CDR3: TGTGCCAGCAGCCGGAGGACGTCGGCGGCGGGGGCCAACGTCCTGACTTTC.

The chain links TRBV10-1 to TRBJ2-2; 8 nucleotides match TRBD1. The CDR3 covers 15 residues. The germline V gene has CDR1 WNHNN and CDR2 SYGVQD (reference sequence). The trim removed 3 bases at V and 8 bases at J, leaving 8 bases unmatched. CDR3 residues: CASSEITGGVGELFF. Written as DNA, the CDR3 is TGCGCCAGCAGTGAAATCACAGGGGGAGTTGGGGAGCTGTTTTTT.

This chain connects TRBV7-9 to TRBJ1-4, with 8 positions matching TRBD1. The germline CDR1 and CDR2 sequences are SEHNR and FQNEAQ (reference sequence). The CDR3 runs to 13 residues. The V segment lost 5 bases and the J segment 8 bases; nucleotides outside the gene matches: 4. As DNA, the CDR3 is TGTGCCAGCAGCCAAGGACAGGGCGAAAAACTGTTTTTT. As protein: CASSQGQGEKLFF.